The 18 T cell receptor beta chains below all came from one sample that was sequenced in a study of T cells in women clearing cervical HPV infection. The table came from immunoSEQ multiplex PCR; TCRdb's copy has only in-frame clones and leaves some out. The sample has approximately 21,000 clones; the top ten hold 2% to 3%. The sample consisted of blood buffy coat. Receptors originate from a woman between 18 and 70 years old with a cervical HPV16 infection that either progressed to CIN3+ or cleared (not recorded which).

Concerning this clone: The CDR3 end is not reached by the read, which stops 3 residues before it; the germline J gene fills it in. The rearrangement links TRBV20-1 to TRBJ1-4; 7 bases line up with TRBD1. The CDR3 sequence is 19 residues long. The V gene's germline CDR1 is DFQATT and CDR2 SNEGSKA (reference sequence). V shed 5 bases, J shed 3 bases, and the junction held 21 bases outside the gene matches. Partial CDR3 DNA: TGCAGTGCTTGTTCTCCAGGGGGACGGTGGTTAGGAGCTAATGAAAAA. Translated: CSACSPGGRWLGANEK. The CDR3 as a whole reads CSACSPGGRWLGANEKLFF.

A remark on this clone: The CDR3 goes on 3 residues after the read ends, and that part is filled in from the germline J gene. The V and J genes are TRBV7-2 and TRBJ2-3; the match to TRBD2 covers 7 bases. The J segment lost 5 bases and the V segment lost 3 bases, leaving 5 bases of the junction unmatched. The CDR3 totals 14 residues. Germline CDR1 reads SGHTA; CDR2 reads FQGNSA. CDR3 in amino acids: CASSLDAGVDTQYF. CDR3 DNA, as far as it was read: TGTGCCAGCAGCTTGGACGCGGGGGTAGATACG.

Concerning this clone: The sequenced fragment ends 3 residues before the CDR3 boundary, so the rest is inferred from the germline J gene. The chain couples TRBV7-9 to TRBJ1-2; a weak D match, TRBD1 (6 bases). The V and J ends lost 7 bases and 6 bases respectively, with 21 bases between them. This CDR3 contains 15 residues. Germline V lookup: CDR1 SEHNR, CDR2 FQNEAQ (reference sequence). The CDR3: CASIPIDRSNDGYTF. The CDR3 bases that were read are TGTGCCAGCATACCTATCGACAGGTCCAACGATGGC.

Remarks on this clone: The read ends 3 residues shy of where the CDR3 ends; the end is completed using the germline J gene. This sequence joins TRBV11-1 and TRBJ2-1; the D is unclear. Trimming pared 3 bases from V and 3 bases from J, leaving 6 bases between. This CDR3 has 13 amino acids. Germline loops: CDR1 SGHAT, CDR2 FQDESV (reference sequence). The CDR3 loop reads CASSFQVYNEQFF. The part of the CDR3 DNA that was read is TGTGCCAGCAGCTTTCAGGTCTACAATGAG.

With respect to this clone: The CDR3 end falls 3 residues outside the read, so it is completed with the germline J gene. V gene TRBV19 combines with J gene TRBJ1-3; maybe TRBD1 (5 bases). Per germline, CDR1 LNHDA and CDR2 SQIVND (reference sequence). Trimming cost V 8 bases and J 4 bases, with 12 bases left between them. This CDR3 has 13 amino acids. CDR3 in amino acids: CASGTGGGNTIYF. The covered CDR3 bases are TGTGCCAGTGGTACAGGTGGGGGAAACACC. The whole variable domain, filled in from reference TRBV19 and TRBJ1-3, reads DGGITQSPKYLFRKEGQNVTLSCEQNLNHDAMYWYRQDPGQGLRLIYYSQIVNDFQKGDIAEGYSVSREKKESFPLTVTSAQKNPTAFYLCASGTGGGNTIYFGEGSWLTVV.

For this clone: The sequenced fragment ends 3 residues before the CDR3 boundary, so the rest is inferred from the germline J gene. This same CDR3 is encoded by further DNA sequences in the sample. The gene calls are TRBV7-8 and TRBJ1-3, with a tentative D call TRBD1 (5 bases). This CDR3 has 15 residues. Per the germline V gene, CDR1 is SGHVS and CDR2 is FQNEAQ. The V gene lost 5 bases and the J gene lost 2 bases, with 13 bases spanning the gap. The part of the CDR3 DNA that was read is TGTGCCAGCAGCCCCTCAGGGCCCCCTGGAAACACC. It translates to CASSPSGPPGNT. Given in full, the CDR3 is CASSPSGPPGNTIYF.

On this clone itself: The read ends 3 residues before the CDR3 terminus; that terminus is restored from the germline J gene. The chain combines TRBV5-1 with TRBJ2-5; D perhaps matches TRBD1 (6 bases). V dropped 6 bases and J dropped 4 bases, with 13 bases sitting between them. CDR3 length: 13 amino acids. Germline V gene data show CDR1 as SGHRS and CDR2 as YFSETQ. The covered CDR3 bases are TGCGCCAGCAAGGAAACAGGGAGAGAGACC. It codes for CASKETGRET. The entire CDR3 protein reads CASKETGRETQYF.

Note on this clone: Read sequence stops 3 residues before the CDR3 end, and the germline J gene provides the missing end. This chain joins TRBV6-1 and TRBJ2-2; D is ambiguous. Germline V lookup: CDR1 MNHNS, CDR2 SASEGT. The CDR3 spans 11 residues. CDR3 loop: CASSEAVPLFF. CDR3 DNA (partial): TGTGCCAGCAGTGAAGCCGTTCCG.

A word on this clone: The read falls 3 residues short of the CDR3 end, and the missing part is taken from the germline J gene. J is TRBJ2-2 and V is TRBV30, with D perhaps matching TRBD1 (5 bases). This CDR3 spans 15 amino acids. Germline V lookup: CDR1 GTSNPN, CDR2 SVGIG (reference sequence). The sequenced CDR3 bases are TGTGCCTGGAGTGCAGTTTTAGGTGGGGCCAACGTG. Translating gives CAWSAVLGGANV. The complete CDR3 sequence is CAWSAVLGGANVLFF.

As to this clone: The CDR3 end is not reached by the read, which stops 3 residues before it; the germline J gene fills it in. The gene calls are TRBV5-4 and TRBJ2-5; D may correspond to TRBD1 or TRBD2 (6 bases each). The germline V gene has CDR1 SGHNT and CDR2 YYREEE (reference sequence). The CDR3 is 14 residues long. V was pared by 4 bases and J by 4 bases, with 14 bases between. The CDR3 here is CASSRKGGGETQYF. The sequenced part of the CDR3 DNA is TGTGCCAGCAGCAGAAAAGGAGGGGGAGAGACC.

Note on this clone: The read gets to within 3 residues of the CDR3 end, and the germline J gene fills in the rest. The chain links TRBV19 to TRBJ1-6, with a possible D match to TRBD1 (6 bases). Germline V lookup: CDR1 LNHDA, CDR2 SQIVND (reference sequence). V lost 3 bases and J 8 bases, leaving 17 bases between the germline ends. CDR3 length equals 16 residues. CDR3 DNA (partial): TGTGCCAGTAGTATCCTACCGGGACAAAGGGATTCACCC. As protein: CASSILPGQRDSP. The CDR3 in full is CASSILPGQRDSPLHF.

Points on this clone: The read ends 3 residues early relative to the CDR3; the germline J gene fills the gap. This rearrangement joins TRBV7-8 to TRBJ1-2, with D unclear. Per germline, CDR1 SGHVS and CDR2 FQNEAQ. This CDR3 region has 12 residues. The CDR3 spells CASSFGVDDYTF. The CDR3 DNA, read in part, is TGTGCCAGCAGCTTCGGGGTTGACGAC.

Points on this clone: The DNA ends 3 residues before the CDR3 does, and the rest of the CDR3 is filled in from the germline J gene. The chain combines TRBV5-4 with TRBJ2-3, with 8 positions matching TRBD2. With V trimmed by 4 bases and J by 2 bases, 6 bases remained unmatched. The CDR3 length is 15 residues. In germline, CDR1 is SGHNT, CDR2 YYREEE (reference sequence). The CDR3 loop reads CASSHPTSVTDTQYF. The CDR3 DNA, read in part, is TGTGCCAGCAGCCATCCGACTAGCGTCACAGATACG.

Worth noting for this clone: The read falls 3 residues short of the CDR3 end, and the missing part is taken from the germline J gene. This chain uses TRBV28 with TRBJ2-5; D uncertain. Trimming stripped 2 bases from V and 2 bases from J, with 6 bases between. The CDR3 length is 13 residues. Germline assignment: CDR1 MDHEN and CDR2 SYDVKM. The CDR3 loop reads CASSLPVQETQYF. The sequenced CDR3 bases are TGTGCCAGCAGTTTACCCGTTCAAGAGACC.

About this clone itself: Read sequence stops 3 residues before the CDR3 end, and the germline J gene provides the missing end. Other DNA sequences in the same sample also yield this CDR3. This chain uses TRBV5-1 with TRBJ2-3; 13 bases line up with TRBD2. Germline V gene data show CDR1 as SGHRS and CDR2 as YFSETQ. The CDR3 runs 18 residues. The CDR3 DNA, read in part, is TGCGCCAGCAGCCCAGGACTAGCGGGAGACCCGTACCAAGAGACG. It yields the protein CASSPGLAGDPYQET. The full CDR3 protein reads CASSPGLAGDPYQETQYF. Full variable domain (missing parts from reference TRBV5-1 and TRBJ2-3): KAGVTQTPRYLIKTRGQQVTLSCSPISGHRSVSWYQQTPGQGLQFLFEYFSETQRNKGNFPGRFSGRQFSNSRSEMNVSTLELGDSALYLCASSPGLAGDPYQETQYFGPGTRLTVL.

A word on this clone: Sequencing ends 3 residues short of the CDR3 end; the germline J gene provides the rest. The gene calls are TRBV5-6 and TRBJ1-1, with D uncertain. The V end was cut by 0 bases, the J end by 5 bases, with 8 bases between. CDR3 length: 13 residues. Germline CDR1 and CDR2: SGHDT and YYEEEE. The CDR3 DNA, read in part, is TGTGCCAGCAGCTTGGGCGGGAGAACTGAA. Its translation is CASSLGGRTE. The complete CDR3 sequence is CASSLGGRTEAFF.

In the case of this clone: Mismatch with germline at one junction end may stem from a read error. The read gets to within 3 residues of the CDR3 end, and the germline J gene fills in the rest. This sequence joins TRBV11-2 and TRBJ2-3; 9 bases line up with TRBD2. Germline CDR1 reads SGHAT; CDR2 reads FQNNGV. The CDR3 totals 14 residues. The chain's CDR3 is CASSLGTSRDTQYF. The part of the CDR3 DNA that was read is TGTGCCAGCAGCTTGGGGACTAGCAGAGATACG. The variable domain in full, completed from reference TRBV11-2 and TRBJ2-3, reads EAGVAQSPRYKIIEKRQSVAFWCNPISGHATLYWYQQILGQGPKLLIQFQNNGVVDDSQLPKDRFSAERLKGVDSTLKIQPAKLEDSAVYLCASSLGTSRDTQYFGPGTRLTVL.

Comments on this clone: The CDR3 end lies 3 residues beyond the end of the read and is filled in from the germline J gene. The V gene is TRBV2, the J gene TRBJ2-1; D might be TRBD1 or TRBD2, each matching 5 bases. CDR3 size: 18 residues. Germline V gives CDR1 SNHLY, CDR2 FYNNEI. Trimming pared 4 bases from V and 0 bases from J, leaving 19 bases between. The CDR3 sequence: CASSGIILEGISYNEQFF. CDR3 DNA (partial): TGTGCCAGCAGTGGTATCATACTTGAGGGGATCTCCTACAATGAG. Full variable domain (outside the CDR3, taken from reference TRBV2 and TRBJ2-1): EPEVTQTPSHQVTQMGQEVILRCVPISNHLYFYWYRQILGQKVEFLVSFYNNEISEKSEIFDDQFSVERPDGSNFTLKIRSTKLEDSAMYFCASSGIILEGISYNEQFFGPGTRLTVL.